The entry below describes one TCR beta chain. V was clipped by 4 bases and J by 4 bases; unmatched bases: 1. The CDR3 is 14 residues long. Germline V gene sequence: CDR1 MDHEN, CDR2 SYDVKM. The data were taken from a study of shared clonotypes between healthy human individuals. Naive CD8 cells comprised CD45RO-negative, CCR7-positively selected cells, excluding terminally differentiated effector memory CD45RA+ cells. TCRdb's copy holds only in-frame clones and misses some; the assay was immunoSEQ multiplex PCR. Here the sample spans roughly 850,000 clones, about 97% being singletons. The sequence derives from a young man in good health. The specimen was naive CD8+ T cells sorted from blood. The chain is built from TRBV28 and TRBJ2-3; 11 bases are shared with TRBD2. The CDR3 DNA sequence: TGTGCCAGCAGTTCGGGACTAGCGGCAGATACGCAGTATTTT. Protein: CASSSGLAADTQYF.